These T cell receptor beta chains were read from a single sample in a study of T cell changes during pregnancy in multiple sclerosis. Sequencing used immunoSEQ multiplex PCR; TCRdb keeps in-frame clones, though not all of them. The sample has 88,000 or so clones; 92% are singletons. The sequenced sample was peripheral blood, obtained before pregnancy. The source of these receptors is a female donor with multiple sclerosis, enrolled in a pregnancy study. CDR3s include the opening cysteine and the closing phenylalanine or tryptophan. Each record gives: D gene, J gene, clone size, V gene, CDR3 protein, CDR3 DNA. A D gene is named only where the DNA matches it firmly. Where a row states a size, it is once, few, many or the class of an expanded clone; other rows omit it.

d_call: TRBD2; j_call: TRBJ2-7; clone_size: .; v_call: TRBV5-5; cdr3_aa: CASSSESTSGRYEQYF; cdr3_nt: TGTGCCAGCAGTTCTGAATCGACTAGCGGACGGTACGAGCAGTACTTC
d_call: .; j_call: TRBJ1-3; clone_size: .; v_call: TRBV16; cdr3_aa: CASSQWQGKNTIYF; cdr3_nt: TGTGCCAGCAGCCAATGGCAGGGGAAAAACACCATATATTTT
d_call: TRBD1; j_call: TRBJ2-5; clone_size: once; v_call: TRBV5-4; cdr3_aa: CASSKDRVETQYF; cdr3_nt: TGTGCCAGCAGCAAGGACAGGGTAGAGACCCAGTACTTC
d_call: TRBD1; j_call: TRBJ1-1; clone_size: .; v_call: TRBV7-9; cdr3_aa: CASSQTGAFNTEAFF; cdr3_nt: TGTGCCAGCAGTCAAACAGGGGCCTTCAACACTGAAGCTTTCTTT
d_call: TRBD1; j_call: TRBJ1-1; clone_size: once; v_call: TRBV5-1; cdr3_aa: CASSSGQGSEAFF; cdr3_nt: TGCGCCAGCAGCTCGGGACAGGGCTCTGAAGCTTTCTTT
d_call: .; j_call: TRBJ1-4; clone_size: .; v_call: TRBV19; cdr3_aa: CASIPTAGSNEKLFF; cdr3_nt: TGTGCCAGTATTCCAACTGCAGGTTCTAATGAAAAACTGTTTTTT
d_call: .; j_call: TRBJ2-7; clone_size: .; v_call: TRBV5-1; cdr3_aa: CASSLEGVEQYF; cdr3_nt: TGCGCCAGCAGCTTGGAAGGGGTCGAGCAGTACTTC
d_call: .; j_call: TRBJ2-7; clone_size: .; v_call: TRBV9; cdr3_aa: CASSAGFEQYF; cdr3_nt: TGTGCCAGCAGCGCCGGGTTTGAGCAGTACTTC
d_call: TRBD1; j_call: TRBJ1-2; clone_size: .; v_call: TRBV10-3; cdr3_aa: CAISEQGKDYGYTF; cdr3_nt: TGTGCCATCAGTGAACAGGGGAAGGACTATGGCTACACCTTC
d_call: TRBD1; j_call: TRBJ2-6; clone_size: .; v_call: TRBV5-8; cdr3_aa: CASSTGQVASGANVLTF; cdr3_nt: TGTGCCAGCAGCACAGGACAGGTCGCCTCTGGGGCCAACGTCCTGACTTTC
d_call: TRBD2; j_call: TRBJ2-1; clone_size: .; v_call: TRBV7-9; cdr3_aa: CASSPSPIAGAREQFF; cdr3_nt: TGTGCCAGCAGCCCCTCCCCGATAGCGGGAGCACGGGAGCAGTTCTTC
d_call: .; j_call: TRBJ1-3; clone_size: .; v_call: TRBV28; cdr3_aa: CASIAGNTIYF; cdr3_nt: TGTGCCAGCATTGCGGGAAACACCATATATTTT
d_call: TRBD2; j_call: TRBJ2-7; clone_size: .; v_call: TRBV13; cdr3_aa: CASSFGSGTTYEQYF; cdr3_nt: TGTGCCAGCAGCTTTGGTAGCGGGACTACCTACGAGCAGTACTTC
d_call: TRBD2; j_call: TRBJ2-7; clone_size: .; v_call: TRBV29-1; cdr3_aa: CSVQTSGRAWEEQYF; cdr3_nt: TGCAGCGTTCAGACTAGCGGGAGGGCCTGGGAAGAGCAGTACTTC
d_call: .; j_call: TRBJ2-7; clone_size: .; v_call: TRBV15; cdr3_aa: CATSSGGLNEQYF; cdr3_nt: TGTGCCACCAGCAGTGGAGGGTTGAACGAGCAGTACTTC
d_call: .; j_call: TRBJ1-4; clone_size: .; v_call: TRBV28; cdr3_aa: CASTNPPGNEKLFF; cdr3_nt: TGTGCCAGCACAAACCCCCCGGGTAATGAAAAACTGTTTTTT
d_call: .; j_call: TRBJ1-3; clone_size: .; v_call: TRBV4-1; cdr3_aa: CASSQDRGGPGNTIYF; cdr3_nt: TGCGCCAGCAGCCAAGATCGCGGGGGGCCTGGAAACACCATATATTTT
d_call: .; j_call: TRBJ1-5; clone_size: .; v_call: TRBV7-2; cdr3_aa: CASSSDNQPQHF; cdr3_nt: TGTGCCAGCAGCTCAGACAATCAGCCCCAGCATTTT
d_call: TRBD2; j_call: TRBJ2-2; clone_size: .; v_call: TRBV10-3; cdr3_aa: CAITTSGRAQTGELFF; cdr3_nt: TGTGCCATCACGACTAGCGGGAGGGCCCAAACCGGGGAGCTGTTTTTT
d_call: TRBD2; j_call: TRBJ2-3; clone_size: .; v_call: TRBV6-5; cdr3_aa: CASSSPERGGDTQYF; cdr3_nt: TGTGCCAGCAGTTCACCCGAGCGGGGTGGAGATACGCAGTATTTT
d_call: .; j_call: TRBJ1-1; clone_size: once; v_call: TRBV6-6; cdr3_aa: CASSLGGDTEAFF; cdr3_nt: TGTGCCAGCAGCTTGGGGGGGGACACTGAAGCTTTCTTT
d_call: .; j_call: TRBJ1-2; clone_size: .; v_call: TRBV7-9; cdr3_aa: CASSLVGDGYTF; cdr3_nt: TGTGCCAGCAGCTTAGTAGGGGATGGCTACACCTTC
d_call: .; j_call: TRBJ2-3; clone_size: .; v_call: TRBV5-1; cdr3_aa: CASSWGLDSTDTQYF; cdr3_nt: TGCGCCAGCAGCTGGGGGCTGGACAGCACAGATACGCAGTATTTT
d_call: .; j_call: TRBJ2-7; clone_size: .; v_call: TRBV7-6; cdr3_aa: CASSLSGSYEQYF; cdr3_nt: TGTGCCAGCAGCTTAAGCGGCTCCTACGAGCAGTACTTC
d_call: .; j_call: TRBJ2-1; clone_size: .; v_call: TRBV4-2; cdr3_aa: CASSQDGGTASYNEQFF; cdr3_nt: TGTGCCAGCAGCCAAGATGGGGGGACTGCCTCCTACAATGAGCAGTTCTTC
d_call: TRBD1; j_call: TRBJ2-1; clone_size: .; v_call: TRBV7-9; cdr3_aa: CASSTYDRGEQFF; cdr3_nt: TGTGCCAGCAGCACGTATGACAGGGGTGAGCAGTTCTTC
d_call: TRBD2; j_call: TRBJ2-5; clone_size: .; v_call: TRBV2; cdr3_aa: CASRPPPSGQETQYF; cdr3_nt: TGTGCCAGCAGGCCCCCCCCTAGCGGCCAAGAGACCCAGTACTTC
d_call: .; j_call: TRBJ1-1; clone_size: .; v_call: TRBV15; cdr3_aa: CATSRAELGNTEAFF; cdr3_nt: TGTGCCACCAGCAGAGCGGAGTTAGGGAACACTGAAGCTTTCTTT
d_call: TRBD1; j_call: TRBJ2-7; clone_size: .; v_call: TRBV10-2; cdr3_aa: CASSELRDSTYEQYF; cdr3_nt: TGCGCCAGCAGTGAGCTTCGGGACAGTACCTACGAGCAGTACTTC
d_call: .; j_call: TRBJ1-4; clone_size: .; v_call: TRBV5-1; cdr3_aa: CASSFGETNEKLFF; cdr3_nt: TGCGCCAGCAGCTTCGGGGAAACGAATGAAAAACTGTTTTTT
d_call: TRBD2; j_call: TRBJ2-1; clone_size: .; v_call: TRBV4-2; cdr3_aa: CASSQTDAGRYNEQFF; cdr3_nt: TGTGCCAGCAGCCAAACGGACGCCGGGAGGTACAATGAGCAGTTCTTC
d_call: .; j_call: TRBJ1-5; clone_size: .; v_call: TRBV19; cdr3_aa: CASSGRGAENQPQHF; cdr3_nt: TGTGCCAGTAGTGGGCGGGGGGCTGAGAATCAGCCCCAGCATTTT